The sample holds a few counts of the clone carrying this T cell receptor (beta chain). Its antigen remains unidentified. The junction differs from germline at one of its ends, possibly a read error. The CDR3 is 15 amino acids. TCRdb recomputed calls from the 5' RACE reads with MiXCR, one row per CDR3 protein. Here the sample spans a few hundred thousand distinct CDR3 sequences, about a fifth being singletons. This record belongs to a study of CD8 T cells in ankylosing spondylitis. Findings of the study overall: Apparently characteristic of ankylosing spondylitis blood was a TCR beta motif (about eight highly homologous variants). CD8+ by phenotype, disease-linked clones were relatively rare in peripheral blood.

The sample comprised blood, either unsorted or a sorted T cell fraction (not recorded which). The chain joins TRBV12-3 or TRBV12-4 to TRBJ2-3; TRBD2 agrees at 11 bases. This clonotype was sampled from a female donor with ankylosing spondylitis or in good health (not recorded which). The CDR3 DNA follows: TGTGCCAGCAGATTAGCGGGAGGGCCCACAGATACGCAGTATTTT. This translates into CASRLAGGPTDTQYF.